This T cell receptor beta chain stems from a study of beta chain features in type 1 diabetes. For the study at large: Across the samples, about 110,000,000 sorted cells were examined in total.

CDR3 size: 15 residues. The V gene's germline CDR1 is MRHNA and CDR2 SNTAGT. V lost 5 bases, J lost 2 bases, and 3 bases stayed unmatched. On this clone itself: Its specificity is unknown.

Sorted populations all had greater than 98% purity. Isolated RNA was reverse transcribed in full, so expressed TCRB transcripts were sequenced. Here immunoSEQ multiplex PCR was the method, and the copy in TCRdb shows in-frame clones only, minus some. The table includes roughly 300,000 clones, approximately 9.9% detected once. Study-level findings and limits: The study found moderately but significantly shorter TCRB CDR3s in all four CD4+ subsets of Type 1 diabetes patients.

The chain combines TRBV6-4 with TRBJ2-3; 11 nucleotides match TRBD1. Sequencing was performed on central memory CD4+ T cells from blood. The clonotype comes from a man aged 30-40 years with type 1 diabetes. This CDR3 reads CASSSDRGPTDTQYF. CDR3 sequence (DNA): TGTGCCAGCAGTTCGGACAGGGGGCCCACAGATACGCAGTATTTT.